Following are 23 T cell receptor beta chains from one sample sequenced in a study of patients and donors after allogeneic stem cell transplantation. TCRdb itself ran the RT-PCR reads through MiXCR, one entry per CDR3 protein. The sample shows about 410,000 distinct CDR3 sequences, 16% of them seen only once. Sequenced: blood, either unsorted or a sorted T cell fraction (not recorded which). Source of these receptors: a human donor who was either an allogeneic HSCT recipient or a stem cell or donor lymphocyte infusion donor (not recorded which). It is not recorded whose cells these are; they may come from a transplant donor.

J is TRBJ2-1 and V is TRBV20-1; TRBD2 is a possible D gene (7 bases). Germline CDR1 reads DFQATT; CDR2 reads SNEGSKA (reference sequence). This CDR3 region has 14 residues. The V gene lost 8 bases and the J gene lost 0 bases, with 14 bases spanning the gap. The CDR3 DNA reads as TGCAGTCGACCGGGGGGCCCCTCCTACAATGAGCAGTTCTTC. Its protein is CSRPGGPSYNEQFF.

The chain recombines TRBV5-1 with TRBJ2-7, with 7 bases identical to TRBD2. The CDR3 is 15 residues long. Germline V lookup: CDR1 SGHRS, CDR2 YFSETQ. The junction had 9 bases not matched to a gene; V was cut back by 4 bases and J by 2 bases. CDR3 bases: TGCGCCAGCAGCACCTCTAGCGGACCAACCTACGAGCAGTACTTC. It translates to CASSTSSGPTYEQYF. Full variable domain (rest looked up from reference TRBV5-1 and TRBJ2-7): KAGVTQTPRYLIKTRGQQVTLSCSPISGHRSVSWYQQTPGQGLQFLFEYFSETQRNKGNFPGRFSGRQFSNSRSEMNVSTLELGDSALYLCASSTSSGPTYEQYFGPGTRLTVT.

This clonotype was seen ten or more times. This chain joins TRBV12-3 or TRBV12-4 and TRBJ1-2; TRBD1 aligns across 7 bases. The CDR3 has 14 residues. Losses at the gene ends were 5 bases for V and 2 bases for J; bases not matched to a gene: 5. CDR3 nucleotide sequence: TGTGCCAGCAGTCATGACAGGGTGAACTATGGCTACACCTTC. Its protein product is CASSHDRVNYGYTF.

This clonotype was counted many times. This sequence joins TRBV29-1 and TRBJ1-1; the D gene is possibly TRBD1 (5 bases). The CDR3 sequence is 10 residues long. V gave up 7 bases and J gave up 6 bases, with 9 bases separating them. Germline CDR1 is SQVTM and CDR2 is ANQGSEA. CDR3 bases: TGCAGCGCCGCGGGACCTGAAGCTTTCTTT. Its translation is CSAAGPEAFF.

The chain employs TRBV12-3 or TRBV12-4 and TRBJ1-2; 10 bases fit TRBD1. V was pared by 6 bases and J by 3 bases, with 4 bases of the junction left unmatched. The CDR3 sequence is 14 residues long. The CDR3 is CASRWTGGDYGYTF. In DNA form, the CDR3 reads TGTGCCAGCAGGTGGACAGGGGGAGACTATGGCTACACCTTC.

This clonotype came up a few times. The CDR3 region has the DNA TGTGCCAGCAGCCAGGGTGGCGAGCAGTACTTC. This translates into CASSQGGEQYF. The gene calls are TRBV11-2 and TRBJ2-7, with a tentative D call TRBD1 (5 bases). V was clipped by 5 bases and J by 6 bases, with 8 bases between them. The germline gives CDR1 SGHAT, CDR2 FQNNGV. CDR3 length: 11 residues.

This chain connects TRBV15 to TRBJ2-2, with no clear D. The CDR3 spans 14 residues. CDR1 and CDR2 from the germline V gene are LNHNV and YYDKDF (reference sequence). With 5 bases removed from V and 2 bases from J, the gap between germline ends came to 9 bases. The chain's CDR3 is CATSAASNTGELFF. In DNA form, the CDR3 reads TGTGCCACCAGCGCCGCAAGCAACACCGGGGAGCTGTTTTTT.

The V and J genes are TRBV24-1 and TRBJ2-1; D might be TRBD1 (5 bases). The V gene's germline CDR1 is KGHDR and CDR2 SFDVKD. With 3 bases removed from V and 7 bases from J, the gap between germline ends came to 9 bases. The CDR3 totals 13 residues. The CDR3 coding sequence is TGTGCCACCAGTGATCACTACAGGAATGAGCAGTTCTTC. Residues: CATSDHYRNEQFF.

This chain joins TRBV14 and TRBJ2-1; possibly TRBD2 for D (6 bases). The CDR3 runs 18 residues. Germline CDR1 reads SGHDN; CDR2 reads FVKESK. The ends were cut back, 1 base at V and 7 bases at J, with 23 bases in the middle. CDR3 sequence reads: CASSQVSVVSGFGNEQFF. The CDR3 DNA reads as TGTGCCAGCAGCCAAGTGAGCGTCGTCAGCGGGTTTGGGAATGAGCAGTTCTTC.

The chain couples TRBV5-4 to TRBJ2-2, with D possibly being TRBD1 (7 bases). The V gene lost 4 bases and the J gene lost 0 bases, with 13 bases spanning the gap. Per the germline V gene, CDR1 is SGHNT and CDR2 is YYREEE (reference sequence). This CDR3 contains 16 residues. The CDR3 sequence: CASSEGAGSNTGELFF. The CDR3 nucleotides read TGTGCCAGCAGCGAGGGGGCGGGATCGAACACCGGGGAGCTGTTTTTT.

This clonotype appeared a few times. The chain couples TRBV4-3 to TRBJ2-7; D unclear. Per germline, CDR1 LGHNA and CDR2 YSLEER. V was clipped by 0 bases and J by 0 bases, with 3 bases between them. This CDR3 has 13 amino acids. DNA of the CDR3: TGCGCCAGCAGCCAAGATGACTCCTACGAGCAGTACTTC. This codes for CASSQDDSYEQYF.

This clonotype was counted a few times. The V gene is TRBV6-1, the J gene TRBJ2-3, with D maybe TRBD1 (5 bases). Trimming removed 0 bases from V and 4 bases from J, with 14 bases in between. The CDR3 runs to 16 residues. Germline V gene data show CDR1 as MNHNS and CDR2 as SASEGT. The CDR3 DNA sequence: TGTGCCAGCAGTGAAGCGTTAGGGGCAATTTCAGATACGCAGTATTTT. As protein: CASSEALGAISDTQYF.

The chain recombines TRBV11-2 with TRBJ2-3; tentative D call: TRBD1 (5 bases). This CDR3 comprises 15 residues. The germline V gene has CDR1 SGHAT and CDR2 FQNNGV. V lost 5 bases to trimming and J lost 0 bases, with 12 bases between them. CDR3 DNA: TGTGCCAGCAGCCCAGGGTTAATTAGCACAGATACGCAGTATTTT. This sequence encodes CASSPGLISTDTQYF.

The genes are TRBV12-3 or TRBV12-4 and TRBJ2-7; 11 bases are shared with TRBD2. V lost 2 bases to trimming and J lost 4 bases; unmatched junction nucleotides: 10. The CDR3 extends over 17 amino acids. The DNA for the CDR3 is TGTGCCAGCAGTTTAACAAGTGGGACTAGCGGCCATTACGAGCAGTACTTC. As protein: CASSLTSGTSGHYEQYF.

This clonotype has a handful of counts. The CDR3 coding sequence is TGTGCCAGCAGCGCTGGAGCGGGGAGAAATGAGCAGTTCTTC. It encodes CASSAGAGRNEQFF. This sequence joins TRBV9 and TRBJ2-1; TRBD2 agrees at 7 bases. V lost 3 bases, J lost 7 bases, and 7 bases stayed unmatched. The CDR3 covers 14 residues. In germline, CDR1 is SGDLS, CDR2 YYNGEE.

This clonotype has more than one count but fewer than ten. The chain combines TRBV30 with TRBJ2-7; D remains ambiguous. The CDR3 length is 14 residues. Looked up from germline, CDR1 is GTSNPN and CDR2 is SVGIG (reference sequence). V was pared by 7 bases and J by 0 bases, with 16 bases between. The CDR3 region is CAFESVGISYEQYF. The CDR3 nucleotides read TGTGCCTTCGAATCCGTCGGTATCTCCTACGAGCAGTACTTC.

The CDR3 DNA reads as TGTGCCAGCAGGATGCCAGGGATAAGCAATCAGCCCCAGCATTTT. Encoded protein: CASRMPGISNQPQHF. The V and J genes are TRBV6-1 and TRBJ1-5; D is possibly TRBD1 (5 bases). The germline V gene has CDR1 MNHNS and CDR2 SASEGT. This CDR3 is 15 amino acids long. The V gene lost 6 bases and the J gene lost 1 base, with 13 bases spanning the gap.

This clonotype was observed at least ten times. This chain's CDR3 is CASSGPVRDRTEAFF. CDR3 sequence (DNA): TGTGCCAGCAGCGGCCCCGTGAGGGATCGCACTGAAGCTTTCTTT. The chain is built from TRBV9 and TRBJ1-1, with D unclear. The CDR3 covers 15 residues. Trimming shortened V by 3 bases and J by 4 bases, and 16 bases separated the two germline ends. Germline CDR1 is SGDLS and CDR2 is YYNGEE.

This clonotype was recorded at least ten times. The gene calls are TRBV5-1 and TRBJ2-5; D gene unclear. Per the germline V gene, CDR1 is SGHRS and CDR2 is YFSETQ. V was trimmed by 4 bases and J by 0 bases, leaving 7 bases between them. This CDR3 comprises 13 residues. CDR3 protein: CASSIMYQETQYF. The CDR3 DNA follows: TGCGCCAGCAGCATAATGTACCAAGAGACCCAGTACTTC.

This clonotype was recorded a few times. The V gene is TRBV11-2, the J gene TRBJ2-7; the D is unclear. The CDR3 contains 14 residues. V dropped 1 base and J dropped 1 base, with 8 bases sitting between them. Germline values: CDR1 SGHAT, CDR2 FQNNGV. CDR3 residues: CASSLVVGSYEQYF. CDR3 sequence (DNA): TGTGCCAGCAGCTTAGTGGTGGGATCCTACGAGCAGTACTTC.

This clonotype has a count of ten or more. V is TRBV29-1 and J is TRBJ2-7; D is perhaps TRBD1 (5 bases). Germline assignment: CDR1 SQVTM and CDR2 ANQGSEA. V lost 4 bases and J lost 2, with 15 bases in between. The CDR3 consists of 14 residues. The CDR3 is CSVAKDTSPYEQYF. CDR3 DNA: TGCAGCGTTGCCAAGGACACTTCCCCCTACGAGCAGTACTTC.

V and J are TRBV3-1 and TRBJ2-1; 10 nucleotides align to TRBD2. There are 15 residues in the CDR3. Per the germline V gene, CDR1 is LGHDT and CDR2 is YNNKEL (reference sequence). The V gene end was trimmed by 3 bases and the J gene end by 4 bases; junction bases not matched to a gene: 3. This chain's CDR3 is CASSHSGGDYNEQFF. CDR3 nucleotide sequence: TGTGCCAGCAGCCACAGCGGGGGGGATTACAATGAGCAGTTCTTC.

This clonotype was seen repeatedly, ten times or more. The J gene is TRBJ2-2, the V gene TRBV11-2; D remains unclear. The CDR3 is 12 amino acids. The ends were cut back, 2 bases at V and 6 bases at J, with 4 bases in the middle. Germline CDR1 SGHAT, CDR2 FQNNGV. Here the CDR3 reads CASSLIPGELFF. CDR3 nucleotides: TGTGCCAGCAGCTTAATCCCCGGGGAGCTGTTTTTT.